This T cell receptor (beta chain) came from a study of shared clonotypes between healthy human individuals. Details on this clone: Its antigen remains unknown.

Measured with immunoSEQ multiplex PCR; TCRdb has only the in-frame clones, and not every one. The sample contains approximately 640,000 clones, about 90% of which appear only once. Study outcomes and limitations: Non-shared clonotypes displayed generation probabilities falling below those of clonotypes present in all four donors.

The CDR3 runs 12 residues. The V gene lost 6 bases and the J gene lost 7 bases, with 12 bases spanning the gap. Germline V CDR1 and CDR2: ENHRY, SYGVKD. This sequence was found in a man between 18 and 29 years old in good health. Some clones in this sample may be carry-over from other donors' samples. The chain uses TRBV10-3 and TRBJ1-1; D remains ambiguous. The specimen was memory CD8+ T cells from PBMCs. Subset noted: CD45RO+ cells pooled with CCR7-negative TemRA cells. CDR3 amino acids: CAIRTTYLEAFF. CDR3 nucleotides: TGTGCCATCAGGACCACCTATCTTGAAGCTTTCTTT.